These 25 T cell receptor beta chains came from one sample sequenced in a study of monozygotic twins with inflammatory bowel disease. TCRdb reprocessed the 5' RACE reads and reports one entry per CDR3 protein, with no DNA. The table lists just over 300,000 distinct CDR3 sequences, with about 5% in the top ten. The material sequenced was blood. Source of these receptors: a human donor with ulcerative colitis or Crohn's disease, or a healthy co-twin of an affected twin (not recorded which).

This sequence joins TRBV24-1 and TRBJ2-3; TCRdb's D call, TRBD2, is unchecked because there is no DNA. Germline-derived CDR1 and CDR2 are KGHDR and SFDVKD. This CDR3 contains 17 residues. The CDR3 loop is CATSDFGAGQSPDTQYF.

This sequence joins TRBV7-2 and TRBJ2-4; TCRdb's D gene call, TRBD1, goes unchecked for lack of DNA. This CDR3 contains 15 residues. Germline values: CDR1 SGHTA, CDR2 FQGNSA. The CDR3 here is CASSLLLYGNSVQYF.

The chain carries TRBV27 and TRBJ2-5; without DNA, the TCRdb call of TRBD2 cannot be checked. Germline V gene lookup returns CDR1 MNHEY and CDR2 SMNVEV (reference sequence). The CDR3 runs 14 residues. The CDR3 sequence: CASSSRGAGETQYF.

V and J are TRBV29-1 and TRBJ2-7; TCRdb's assignment of TRBD2 cannot be checked, as there is no DNA. The CDR3 totals 15 residues. The germline V gene has CDR1 SQVTM and CDR2 ANQGSEA. The CDR3 region is CSAGLAGVRSYEQYF.

The V call is TRBV12-3 or TRBV12-4, the J call TRBJ2-7; the D call from TCRdb, TRBD1, cannot be confirmed without DNA. The CDR3 runs to 15 residues. CDR3 loop: CASKFGASLTYEQYF.

The rearrangement links TRBV7-2 to TRBJ1-4; TCRdb proposes TRBD1, but this gene call is untestable without DNA. Germline V CDR1 and CDR2: SGHTA, FQGNSA. This CDR3 contains 15 residues. CDR3 amino acids: CASSPGGTGIEKLFF.

This sequence joins TRBV7-2 and TRBJ2-3; TCRdb proposes TRBD2, but this gene call is untestable without DNA. The CDR3 covers 16 residues. Germline V gene sequence: CDR1 SGHTA, CDR2 FQGNSA. The CDR3 protein is CASTRTSGGGTDTQCF.

This sequence joins TRBV4-3 and TRBJ2-7; no DNA is available, so the TRBD1 call from TCRdb remains unchecked. Germline V lookup: CDR1 LGHNA, CDR2 YSLEER. The CDR3 runs 16 residues. This CDR3 reads CASSQDPDRSSYEQYF.

This chain uses TRBV7-2 with TRBJ1-5. Germline V lookup: CDR1 SGHTA, CDR2 FQGNSA. This CDR3 is 14 amino acids long. CDR3: CASSLAGGNRPQHF.

The gene calls are TRBV20-1 and TRBJ2-4; the D call from TCRdb, TRBD2, cannot be confirmed without DNA. The CDR3 totals 15 residues. The V gene's germline CDR1 is DFQATT and CDR2 SNEGSKA (reference sequence). CDR3 sequence: CSAQLATEAKNIQYF.

V gene TRBV29-1 combines with J gene TRBJ2-1; TCRdb selects TRBD2, and the lack of DNA leaves this call unchecked. There are 14 residues in the CDR3. The germline CDR1 and CDR2 sequences are SQVTM and ANQGSEA. CDR3 in amino acids: CSVGGQRQANEQFF.

This chain links TRBV5-5 with TRBJ2-1; lacking DNA, the TRBD2 call made by TCRdb goes unchecked. This CDR3 has 14 amino acids. Germline V gene sequence: CDR1 SGHKS, CDR2 YYEKEE (reference sequence). CDR3 sequence reads: CASISGTSYNEQFF.

The gene calls are TRBV5-1 and TRBJ2-1; as DNA is missing, the TRBD2 call by TCRdb cannot be tested. The CDR3 contains 17 residues. Germline assignment: CDR1 SGHRS and CDR2 YFSETQ. CDR3 amino acids: CASSLWGTSFSYNEQFF.

The chain carries TRBV7-2 and TRBJ1-4. Looked up from germline, CDR1 is SGHTA and CDR2 is FQGNSA. There are 15 residues in the CDR3. CDR3 in amino acids: CASSFDGATNEKLFF.

The V and J genes are TRBV10-1 and TRBJ2-4; TCRdb designates TRBD1, a call that cannot be tested without DNA. Per germline, CDR1 WNHNN and CDR2 SYGVQD (reference sequence). The CDR3 is 12 amino acids. CDR3 residues: CASSVKTGFWYF.

V usage is TRBV28 and J usage is TRBJ2-7; TCRdb names TRBD1, which stays unverified in the absence of DNA. Germline CDR1 and CDR2: MDHEN and SYDVKM. This CDR3 contains 15 residues. This CDR3 reads CASRSSGTGDYEQYF.

This chain connects TRBV7-2 to TRBJ1-1; the D call of TRBD1 rests on TCRdb alone, since no DNA is present to check it. CDR1 SGHTA and CDR2 FQGNSA come from the germline V gene. The CDR3 is 13 residues long. The chain's CDR3 is CASTAVQGTEAFF.

The chain uses TRBV20-1 and TRBJ1-4; no DNA is available, so the TRBD1 call from TCRdb remains unchecked. Germline lookup yields CDR1 DFQATT and CDR2 SNEGSKA (reference sequence). The CDR3 is made up of 14 amino acids. This CDR3 is CSARITGRTEKLFF.

V is TRBV5-1 and J is TRBJ1-4; the D call of TRBD1 rests on TCRdb alone, since no DNA is present to check it. Germline CDR1 SGHRS, CDR2 YFSETQ. The CDR3 length is 16 residues. The CDR3 sequence is CASSLDGQGYNEKLFF.

The chain uses TRBV5-1 and TRBJ2-5; TCRdb calls TRBD1, which cannot be checked without DNA. Germline V lookup: CDR1 SGHRS, CDR2 YFSETQ. This CDR3 is 14 amino acids long. The CDR3 protein is CASSLNTGEETQYF.

The CDR3 reads CASRTSGRSYEQYF. The chain has TRBV27 and TRBJ2-7. The CDR3 totals 14 residues. From germline, CDR1 is MNHEY and CDR2 SMNVEV (reference sequence).

V usage is TRBV5-6 and J usage is TRBJ2-1; TCRdb gives TRBD1 as the D gene, but with no DNA this cannot be confirmed. This CDR3 has 17 amino acids. From germline, CDR1 is SGHDT and CDR2 YYEEEE. The CDR3 loop reads CASSSFTGTGFGDEQFF.

The J gene is TRBJ2-7, the V gene TRBV28; TCRdb outputs TRBD2, but without DNA this stays unchecked. Germline-derived CDR1 and CDR2 are MDHEN and SYDVKM. The CDR3 is 14 residues long. CDR3 amino acids: CASSLGPLGGEQYF.

The chain joins TRBV5-1 to TRBJ2-2. The CDR3 sequence is 15 residues long. Germline values: CDR1 SGHRS, CDR2 YFSETQ. The CDR3 is CASSLYRAGSGELFF.

The chain has TRBV6-1 and TRBJ2-3; TCRdb names TRBD1, which stays unverified in the absence of DNA. Per germline, CDR1 MNHNS and CDR2 SASEGT. This CDR3 comprises 15 residues. CDR3 region: CASSGTGTSTDTQYF.